This T cell receptor (beta chain) was obtained from a study of regulatory T cells in long-lasting Graves disease. Investigators prepared the TCR beta libraries by applying iRepertoire HTBI primers and Arm-PCR of CDR3 regions. TCRdb independently ran MiXCR on the multiplex PCR reads; one entry per CDR3 protein. The sample lists roughly 250,000 distinct CDR3 sequences, around a sixth occurring once. The time point denotes: newly diagnosed GD, antithyroid drugs for less than 3 months. PBMC-derived RNA was used for the TCR library. Germline loops: CDR1 LNHDA, CDR2 SQIVND (reference sequence). V lost 5 bases to trimming and J lost 4 bases, with 8 bases between them. The CDR3 runs 12 residues. This sample also belongs to another study, concerning T cells in Graves' hyperthyroidism and ophthalmopathy.

This receptor was obtained from a woman between 25 and 40 years old with Graves disease. This chain uses TRBV19 with TRBJ1-1; D uncertain. This specimen consisted of peripheral blood mononuclear cells (PBMCs), obtained at new diagnosis, from a patient treated with antithyroid drugs. The CDR3 loop reads CASSVFGTEAFF. CDR3 nucleotides: TGTGCCAGTAGTGTATTTGGCACTGAAGCTTTCTTT.